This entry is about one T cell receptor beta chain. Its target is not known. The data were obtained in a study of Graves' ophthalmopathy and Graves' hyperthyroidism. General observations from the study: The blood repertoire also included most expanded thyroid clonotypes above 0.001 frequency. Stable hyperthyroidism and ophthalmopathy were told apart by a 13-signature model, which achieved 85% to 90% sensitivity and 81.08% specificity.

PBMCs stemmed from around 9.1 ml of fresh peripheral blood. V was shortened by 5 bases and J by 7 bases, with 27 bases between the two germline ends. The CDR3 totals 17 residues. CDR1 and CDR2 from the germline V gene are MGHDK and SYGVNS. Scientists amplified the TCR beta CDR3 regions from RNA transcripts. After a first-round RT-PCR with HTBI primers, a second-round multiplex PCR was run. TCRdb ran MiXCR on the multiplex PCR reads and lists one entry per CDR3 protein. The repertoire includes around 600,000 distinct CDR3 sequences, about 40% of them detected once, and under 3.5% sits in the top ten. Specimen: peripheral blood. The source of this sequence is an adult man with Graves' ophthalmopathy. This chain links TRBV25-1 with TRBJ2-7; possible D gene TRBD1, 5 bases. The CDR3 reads CASSFVETAPWSREQYF. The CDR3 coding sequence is TGTGCCAGCAGTTTCGTCGAGACAGCGCCTTGGTCTAGAGAGCAGTACTTC.